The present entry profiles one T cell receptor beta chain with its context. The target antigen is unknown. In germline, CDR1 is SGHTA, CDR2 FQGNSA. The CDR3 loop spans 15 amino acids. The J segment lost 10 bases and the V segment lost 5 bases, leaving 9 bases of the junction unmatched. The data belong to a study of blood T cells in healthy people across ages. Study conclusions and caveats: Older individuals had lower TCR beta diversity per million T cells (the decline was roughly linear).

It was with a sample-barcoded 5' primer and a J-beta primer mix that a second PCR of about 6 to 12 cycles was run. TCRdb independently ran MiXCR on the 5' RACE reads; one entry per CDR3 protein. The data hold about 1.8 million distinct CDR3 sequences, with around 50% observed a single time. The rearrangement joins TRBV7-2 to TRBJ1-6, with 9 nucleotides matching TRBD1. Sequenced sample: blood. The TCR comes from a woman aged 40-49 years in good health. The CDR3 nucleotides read TGTGCCAGCAGCGCCTCGGGACAGGGACAATCACCCCTCCACTTT. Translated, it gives CASSASGQGQSPLHF.